This section outlines one TCR beta chain sequence together with its context. These data are taken from a study of shared clonotypes between healthy human individuals. In the authors' methods: Filtering was not the same, since immunoSEQ gave junction-only sequences without quality scores. The data were produced by immunoSEQ multiplex PCR, yet TCRdb's version contains in-frame clones alone and is incomplete. The V and J calls and the clone size are those of that table, but D and trimming were determined from the DNA. The sample consists of millions of clones, approximately 94% of them appearing once. The length of the CDR3 is 15 residues. Trimming took off 6 bases at V and 0 bases at J, with 17 bases between the two ends. Germline CDR1 and CDR2: GTSNPN and SVGIG (reference sequence).

This TCR was sampled from a man in his late teens or twenties in good health. The chain joins TRBV30 to TRBJ1-1; tentative D call: TRBD1 (5 bases). The sequenced sample was naive CD4+ T cells sorted from blood. Subset reported: CD45RA+ positively selected. The CDR3 sequence: CACSPGKTMNTEAFF. CDR3 nucleotides: TGTGCCTGTTCTCCAGGGAAGACCATGAACACTGAAGCTTTCTTT.